This entry lists 23 T cell receptor beta chains sequenced from one sample in a study of cytomegalovirus exposure and HLA in healthy donors. Assay used: immunoSEQ multiplex PCR; TCRdb lists only in-frame clones, some missing. Among roughly 90,000 clones, approximately 93% were seen once, and the ten largest hold 1% to 1.4%. Input material: PBMCs. The receptors here all came from a woman under 40 in good health and CMV-seropositive.

Written as DNA, the CDR3 is TGTGCCTGGAGTGTCGGACAGGGGTCCTACAATGAGCAGTTCTTC. This encodes CAWSVGQGSYNEQFF. This chain connects TRBV30 to TRBJ2-1; TRBD1 matches at 9 bases. This CDR3 spans 15 amino acids. V shed 0 bases, J shed 1 base, and the junction held 1 base outside the gene matches. Germline V lookup: CDR1 GTSNPN, CDR2 SVGIG (reference sequence).

The chain couples TRBV19 to TRBJ2-5, with 9 bases fitting TRBD2. J lost 5 bases, V lost 4 bases, and 8 bases had no gene match. Germline CDR1 and CDR2: LNHDA and SQIVND (reference sequence). CDR3 length equals 15 residues. CDR3 coding DNA: TGTGCCAGTAGTAGGGCTAGCGGGGATGTCGAGACCCAGTACTTC. Translation: CASSRASGDVETQYF.

This chain connects TRBV6-5 to TRBJ2-7; 7 bases map to TRBD1. The CDR3 has 15 residues. Germline V gene data show CDR1 as MNHEY and CDR2 as SVGAGI. V trimming: 6 bases; J trimming: 1 base; junction bases outside the gene matches: 9. CDR3 DNA: TGTGCCAGCAGGAACCCGGGACAGAGGTCCTACGAGCAGTACTTC. This encodes CASRNPGQRSYEQYF.

The V call is TRBV7-2, the J call TRBJ2-2; 10 positions match TRBD2. CDR3 size: 16 residues. V was pared by 5 bases and J by 4 bases, with 7 bases of the junction left unmatched. Germline lookup yields CDR1 SGHTA and CDR2 FQGNSA. As DNA, the CDR3 is TGTGCCAGCAGCCCCGGGACTAGCGTATTCACCGGGGAGCTGTTTTTT. Protein: CASSPGTSVFTGELFF.

This chain links TRBV5-1 with TRBJ2-2; a weak D match, TRBD2 (5 bases). This CDR3 region has 16 residues. Germline CDR1 and CDR2: SGHRS and YFSETQ. The V end lost 1 base, the J end lost 5 bases, and 15 bases lay between the germline ends. CDR3 residues: CASSLLGSGRTGELFF. The CDR3 DNA sequence: TGCGCCAGCAGCTTGCTGGGCAGCGGTCGGACCGGGGAGCTGTTTTTT.

J is TRBJ1-1 and V is TRBV30; possible D gene TRBD1, 6 bases. Germline values: CDR1 GTSNPN, CDR2 SVGIG (reference sequence). Trimming removed 4 bases from V and 7 bases from J, with 10 bases in between. The CDR3 spans 11 residues. CDR3 sequence (DNA): TGTGCCTGGAACAGGGACGGTGAAGCTTTCTTT. Translating gives CAWNRDGEAFF.

The rearrangement uses TRBV5-1 and TRBJ1-1; possible D gene TRBD1, 6 bases. Looked up from germline, CDR1 is SGHRS and CDR2 is YFSETQ. The CDR3 is 14 residues long. V lost 4 bases to trimming and J lost 8 bases, with 18 bases between them. The CDR3 loop is CASSLREGGEEAFF. The DNA of the CDR3 is TGCGCCAGCAGCCTTCGGGAAGGGGGTGAGGAAGCTTTCTTT.

The chain employs TRBV10-3 and TRBJ2-2; 7 positions agree with TRBD2. This CDR3 is built from 14 residues. The junction had 3 bases not matched to a gene; V was cut back by 4 bases and J by 4 bases. CDR1 and CDR2 from the germline V gene are ENHRY and SYGVKD. The CDR3 sequence is CAISGGSVTGELFF. CDR3 bases: TGTGCCATCAGTGGCGGGAGTGTCACCGGGGAGCTGTTTTTT.

This clone showed up just once. The J gene is TRBJ1-2, the V gene TRBV19; D is uncertain. The germline V gene encodes CDR1 LNHDA and CDR2 SQIVND (reference sequence). V gave up 4 bases and J gave up 3 bases, with 9 bases separating them. The CDR3 has 13 amino acids. The DNA for the CDR3 is TGTGCCAGTAGTACCGGGGTGCACTATGGCTACACCTTC. Translating gives CASSTGVHYGYTF.

The gene calls are TRBV5-1 and TRBJ1-1; no clear D. Looked up from germline, CDR1 is SGHRS and CDR2 is YFSETQ. V lost 5 bases and J 2 bases, leaving 13 bases between the germline ends. The CDR3 runs to 14 residues. The CDR3 sequence: CASRARLYNTEAFF. CDR3 coding DNA: TGCGCCAGCAGGGCCAGGCTGTACAACACTGAAGCTTTCTTT.

This clone was observed a single time. The chain joins TRBV13 to TRBJ2-1; maybe TRBD2 (5 bases). Germline lookup yields CDR1 PRHDT and CDR2 FYEKMQ (reference sequence). The CDR3 is made up of 15 amino acids. V was pared by 4 bases and J by 4 bases, with 14 bases between. DNA for the CDR3: TGTGCCAGCAGCTACGGCTTAACGGGGTACAATGAGCAGTTCTTC. Residues: CASSYGLTGYNEQFF.

This chain joins TRBV30 and TRBJ2-5, with D perhaps matching TRBD1 (6 bases). Germline V lookup: CDR1 GTSNPN, CDR2 SVGIG (reference sequence). V dropped 0 bases and J dropped 2 bases, with 13 bases sitting between them. This CDR3 comprises 15 residues. The CDR3 spells CAWSVKVQGQETQYF. The DNA of the CDR3 is TGTGCCTGGAGTGTTAAAGTACAGGGACAAGAGACCCAGTACTTC.

The chain has TRBV5-1 and TRBJ1-4, with TRBD1 matching over 11 bases. CDR1 and CDR2 (germline): SGHRS, YFSETQ. With 3 bases clipped from V and 7 bases from J, the junction kept 2 bases outside the gene matches. There are 14 residues in the CDR3. The CDR3 here is CASSWTGGREKLFF. Written as DNA, the CDR3 is TGCGCCAGCAGCTGGACAGGGGGCCGTGAAAAACTGTTTTTT.

The chain links TRBV7-2 to TRBJ1-1, with D perhaps matching TRBD1 (6 bases). The CDR3 loop spans 15 amino acids. Germline CDR1 reads SGHTA; CDR2 reads FQGNSA. V shed 5 bases and J shed 3 bases, with 16 bases lying between them. CDR3 nucleotide sequence: TGTGCCAGCAGCGAGGACAGCCGAGGACACACTGAAGCTTTCTTT. Translating it yields CASSEDSRGHTEAFF.

V usage is TRBV18 and J usage is TRBJ2-1; 10 bases align to TRBD2. CDR1 is KGHSH and CDR2 is LQKENI in the germline V gene. Unmatched junction bases numbered 3, after V lost 0 bases and J lost 4 bases. This CDR3 has 16 amino acids. The CDR3 loop is CASSPPLAGAYNEQFF. CDR3 nucleotides: TGTGCCAGCTCACCACCTCTAGCGGGGGCTTACAATGAGCAGTTCTTC.

The V call is TRBV27, the J call TRBJ2-3; 9 nucleotides line up with TRBD2. CDR1 is MNHEY and CDR2 is SMNVEV in the germline V gene (reference sequence). The J segment lost 3 bases and the V segment lost 8 bases, leaving 6 bases of the junction unmatched. CDR3 size: 14 residues. This CDR3 reads CASRREGGTDTQYF. DNA of the CDR3: TGTGCCAGCCGGCGGGAGGGTGGGACAGATACGCAGTATTTT.

CDR3 sequence: CAISEKRAVAEAFF. Written as DNA, the CDR3 is TGTGCCATCAGTGAGAAGCGGGCAGTGGCTGAAGCTTTCTTT. V and J are TRBV10-3 and TRBJ1-1; D call uncertain. Germline assignment: CDR1 ENHRY and CDR2 SYGVKD. CDR3 length: 14 residues. The germline V and J ends were trimmed by 2 bases and 6 bases, with 13 bases remaining between them.

The CDR3 sequence is CASSVDSGTGFDEQYF. In DNA, the CDR3 is TGTGCCAGCAGCGTGGACTCCGGGACAGGGTTCGACGAGCAGTACTTC. The chain carries TRBV7-2 and TRBJ2-7; 9 positions match TRBD1. Germline V gene data show CDR1 as SGHTA and CDR2 as FQGNSA. The V segment lost 5 bases and the J segment 5 bases; nucleotides outside the gene matches: 13. This CDR3 has 16 amino acids.

This clone was detected only once. The chain carries TRBV4-2 and TRBJ2-7; 8 bases match TRBD2. With 4 bases clipped from V and 2 bases from J, the junction kept 25 bases outside the gene matches. Germline V lookup: CDR1 LGHNA, CDR2 YNFKEQ. The CDR3 covers 21 residues. The CDR3 DNA sequence: TGTGCCAGCAGCCCTCCCCGGAGCCGGATTACCGGCGGGACTAGAGCCTACGAGCAGTACTTC. Residues: CASSPPRSRITGGTRAYEQYF.

V and J are TRBV5-6 and TRBJ2-1; 12 bases fit TRBD1. The length of the CDR3 is 16 residues. The J segment lost 7 bases and the V segment lost 3 bases, leaving 8 bases of the junction unmatched. The germline V gene encodes CDR1 SGHDT and CDR2 YYEEEE. The CDR3 is CASSWAGTGGWNEQFF. The DNA for the CDR3 is TGTGCCAGCAGCTGGGCCGGGACAGGGGGCTGGAATGAGCAGTTCTTC.

This rearrangement joins TRBV7-9 to TRBJ2-7; 9 nucleotides line up with TRBD2. The V gene end was trimmed by 1 base and the J gene end by 5 bases; junction bases not matched to a gene: 12. From germline, CDR1 is SEHNR and CDR2 FQNEAQ (reference sequence). The CDR3 contains 17 residues. CDR3 amino acids: CASSLVVSAGGPHEQYF. The CDR3 DNA is TGTGCCAGCAGCTTAGTCGTTTCGGCGGGAGGGCCCCACGAGCAGTACTTC.

The V gene is TRBV6-5, the J gene TRBJ1-2, with TRBD1 matching 8 bases. Unmatched junction bases numbered 1, after V lost 6 bases and J lost 4 bases. Germline V gene sequence: CDR1 MNHEY, CDR2 SVGAGI. CDR3 length: 12 residues. Here the CDR3 DNA reads TGTGCCAGCAGGGACAGGGTCTATGGCTACACCTTC. It translates to CASRDRVYGYTF.

The CDR3 spells CASSQIRGQPYEQYF. The CDR3 DNA reads TGCGCCAGCAGCCAGATCAGGGGTCAGCCCTACGAGCAGTACTTC. This sequence joins TRBV4-1 and TRBJ2-7; TRBD1 might be the D (6 bases). CDR3 length equals 15 residues. Per germline, CDR1 MGHRA and CDR2 YSYEKL. The V end lost 3 bases, the J end lost 2 bases, and 14 bases lay between the germline ends.